This TCR beta chain was recovered during a study of blood T cells in healthy people across ages. Study findings and constraints: Long-lived donors exceeded aged donors in naive CD4+ cells and diversity.

V was pared by 2 bases and J by 3 bases, with 17 bases between. This CDR3 spans 15 amino acids. Germline assignment: CDR1 DFQATT and CDR2 SNEGSKA (reference sequence). Concerning this clonotype itself: Its specificity is not known.

A second roughly 6 to 12 cycle PCR used barcoded and J-beta primers. Each CDR3 protein gets one entry after TCRdb re-called the 5' RACE reads with MiXCR. The table includes some 1.4 million distinct CDR3 sequences, around 39% detected once. Input material: blood. The sequence came from a woman under 30 in good health. The V call is TRBV20-1, the J call TRBJ2-7; D gene uncertain. CDR3 in amino acids: CSARHGPEVDYEQYF. The CDR3 DNA is TGCAGTGCTAGACACGGGCCCGAAGTCGACTACGAGCAGTACTTC.